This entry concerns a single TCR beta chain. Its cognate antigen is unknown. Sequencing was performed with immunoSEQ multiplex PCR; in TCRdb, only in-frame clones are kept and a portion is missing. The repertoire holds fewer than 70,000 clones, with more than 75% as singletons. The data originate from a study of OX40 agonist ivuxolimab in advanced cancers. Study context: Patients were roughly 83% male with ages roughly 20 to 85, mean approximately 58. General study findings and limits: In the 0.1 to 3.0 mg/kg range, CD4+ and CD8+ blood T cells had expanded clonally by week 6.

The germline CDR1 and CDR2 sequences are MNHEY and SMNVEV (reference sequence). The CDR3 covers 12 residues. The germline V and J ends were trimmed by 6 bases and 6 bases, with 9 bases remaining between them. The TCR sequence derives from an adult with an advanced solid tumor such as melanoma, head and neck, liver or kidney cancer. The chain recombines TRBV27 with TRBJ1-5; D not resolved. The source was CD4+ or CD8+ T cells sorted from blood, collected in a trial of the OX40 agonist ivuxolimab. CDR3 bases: TGTGCCAGCAGCCCACACGGTCAGCCCCAGCATTTT. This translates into CASSPHGQPQHF.